The rows below give T cell receptor beta chains drawn from one sample of a study of T-cell reconstitution after alpha-beta-depleted transplantation in children. TCRdb reprocessed the PCR reads with MiXCR, giving one entry per CDR3 protein. This repertoire shows around 700,000 distinct CDR3 sequences, approximately 14% found once; its top ten account for about 0.77%. Sample: PBMCs, taken before TCRalphabeta/CD19-depleted stem cell transplant. Receptor source: a girl aged 2 to 10 with congenital amegakaryocytic thrombocytopenia, due to receive a stem cell transplant. The CDR3 runs from the conserved cysteine through the conserved F or W. Each record gives: V gene, clone size, J gene, D gene, CDR3 DNA, CDR3 protein. The D gene is left open where the match is weak. The listing skips clone size in some rows; elsewhere it reads once, few, many or a size class.

TRBV12-3/TRBV12-4	many	TRBJ2-7	-	TGTGCCAGCAGCACCGGTTCGCGCCGGGAGCAGTACTTC	CASSTGSRREQYF
TRBV5-1	-	TRBJ1-4	-	TGCGCCAGCAGCTTGGCGGGTTTTGAAAAACTGTTTTTT	CASSLAGFEKLFF
TRBV20-1	many	TRBJ1-6	-	TGCAGTGCTAGAGATTCTTCCCCAGGCACCTATAATTCACCCCTCCACTTT	CSARDSSPGTYNSPLHF
TRBV5-1	-	TRBJ2-2	-	TGCGCCAGCAGCTTGTCGGGGGCGTACACCGGGGAGCTGTTTTTT	CASSLSGAYTGELFF
TRBV20-1	many	TRBJ2-5	-	TGCAGTGCTAGAGCGGGATCGAGGGGGACCCAGTACTTC	CSARAGSRGTQYF
TRBV11-2	many	TRBJ2-1	-	TGTGCCAGCAGCGCGCCTATCGGTAATCCGTTCTTC	CASSAPIGNPFF
TRBV7-2	-	TRBJ2-3	TRBD2	TGTGCCAGCAGCTTAGTCACGACTAGCCTAAGCACAGATACGCAGTATTTT	CASSLVTTSLSTDTQYF
TRBV20-1	many	TRBJ1-1	-	TGCAGTGCTACGGACAGTACCGTTGTCGCTTTCTTT	CSATDSTVVAFF
TRBV25-1	many	TRBJ2-7	TRBD2	TGTGCCAGCAGTGATACTAGCGGGAGTCCCTACGAGCAGTACTTC	CASSDTSGSPYEQYF
TRBV28	once	TRBJ1-1	TRBD1	TGTGCCAGCAGAATACAGGGGCCTGAAGCTTTCTTT	CASRIQGPEAFF
TRBV5-5	many	TRBJ1-5	TRBD1	TGTGCCACCAGACAGGGCTATAGCAATCAGCCCCAGCATTTT	CATRQGYSNQPQHF
TRBV12-3/TRBV12-4	many	TRBJ2-2	-	TGTGCCAGCAGTTTCGATTACACCGGGGAGCTGTTTTTT	CASSFDYTGELFF
TRBV7-8	-	TRBJ2-5	-	TGTGCCACTACTACCGGGCTCCAAGAGACCCAGTACTTC	CATTTGLQETQYF
TRBV6-5	many	TRBJ2-3	-	TGTGCCAGCAGTTACGGCCCGGGATCTAGCACAGATACGCAGTATTTT	CASSYGPGSSTDTQYF
TRBV27	-	TRBJ2-3	-	TGTGCCAGCAGTTTAGGGACATCCGGTGTAGTAGATACGCAGTATTTT	CASSLGTSGVVDTQYF
TRBV20-1	many	TRBJ2-3	TRBD2	TGCAGTGCTAGCTGGAGCGGGGCCACAGATACGCAGTATTTT	CSASWSGATDTQYF
TRBV29-1	many	TRBJ2-4	-	TGCAGCGCCAGACTGGATCAGGGGGGCCACATTCAGTACTTC	CSARLDQGGHIQYF
TRBV2	-	TRBJ2-2	-	TGTGCCAGCAGTGATTGGAGCCACACCGGGGAGCTGTTTTTT	CASSDWSHTGELFF
TRBV5-1	many	TRBJ2-3	TRBD2	TGCGCCAGCAGCTGGACTAGCGGGAATTTAGATACGCAGTATTTT	CASSWTSGNLDTQYF
TRBV5-1	many	TRBJ2-3	-	TGCGCCAGCAGCCTGATCACTAGCAGCCGTCGAAGCACAGATACGCAGTATTTT	CASSLITSSRRSTDTQYF
TRBV13	-	TRBJ2-7	TRBD2	TGTGCCAGCAGCTACCGAGCGGGAGTGGCCGACGAGCAGTACTTC	CASSYRAGVADEQYF
TRBV20-1	many	TRBJ2-3	TRBD2	TGCAGTGCGGAGAAGCGGGAGTGGGGCACAGATACGCAGTATTTT	CSAEKREWGTDTQYF
TRBV5-1	-	TRBJ2-1	TRBD2	TGCGCCAGCAGCGAAATTAGCGGGAGGGCCTTTAATGAGCAGTTCTTC	CASSEISGRAFNEQFF
TRBV7-9	few	TRBJ2-1	-	TGTGCCAGCAGCCGCGTGAACAATGAGCAGTTCTTC	CASSRVNNEQFF
TRBV25-1	many	TRBJ2-1	-	TGTGCCAGCAGTGAAGGGGCCTCCTCCTACAATGAGCAGTTCTTC	CASSEGASSYNEQFF
TRBV7-2	few	TRBJ2-1	-	TGTGCCAGCAGCTTTGCGGCGAGTTCTTACAATGAGCAGTTCTTC	CASSFAASSYNEQFF
TRBV20-1	many	TRBJ1-6	-	TGCAGTGCTAGAGATAGGACGGGAGGGGTGGGGTCACCCCTCCACTTT	CSARDRTGGVGSPLHF
TRBV27	once	TRBJ2-2	TRBD2	TGTGCCACCGGACTAGCGAGCACCAGGGAGCTGTTTTTT	CATGLASTRELFF
TRBV5-1	many	TRBJ2-1	-	TGCGCCAGCAGCTCCTACGTCGCGGGATCCTACAATGAGCAGTTCTTC	CASSSYVAGSYNEQFF
TRBV20-1	many	TRBJ2-2	-	TGCAGTGCTCCCCTAGCGCGCGCCAACACCGGGGAGCTGTTTTTT	CSAPLARANTGELFF
TRBV5-1	many	TRBJ2-7	TRBD2	TGCGCCAGCAGCTTGGGCACTAGCGAGTACGAGCAGTACTTC	CASSLGTSEYEQYF
TRBV20-1	few	TRBJ2-1	TRBD2	TGCAGTGCTAGATCACCCGTAGCGGGAGGGGACAATGAGCAGTTCTTC	CSARSPVAGGDNEQFF
TRBV5-1	many	TRBJ2-5	-	TGCGCCAGCACGGGGTCTTTTCAAGAGACCCAGTACTTC	CASTGSFQETQYF
TRBV28	many	TRBJ2-6	TRBD1	TGTGCCAGCAGACAGGGGAACAACGTCCTGACTTTC	CASRQGNNVLTF
TRBV20-1	many	TRBJ2-3	-	TGCAGTGCTCCTCCCGGGACTAGCACAGATACGCAGTATTTT	CSAPPGTSTDTQYF
TRBV6-5	few	TRBJ1-1	-	TGTGCCAGCAGTAATTCGGGTGCGAACACTGAAGCTTTCTTT	CASSNSGANTEAFF
TRBV20-1	many	TRBJ2-7	TRBD2	TGCAGTGCTATTATCGGGACTAGCGTTGACGAGCAGTACTTC	CSAIIGTSVDEQYF
TRBV15	few	TRBJ2-1	-	TGTGCCACCAGCAGGCGTGATGGTACCGGGACGGACTACAATGAGCAGTTCTTC	CATSRRDGTGTDYNEQFF
TRBV15	few	TRBJ2-5	-	TGTGCCACCAGCAGAGATCCGGCAGGGGATTTGGAGACCCAGTACTTC	CATSRDPAGDLETQYF
TRBV5-1	many	TRBJ2-1	-	TGCGCCAGACAGGGCAATGAGCAGTTCTTC	CARQGNEQFF
TRBV12-3/TRBV12-4	-	TRBJ2-5	-	TGTGCCAGCAGTTTCCCCCAGGGTTCGGTGGAGACCCAGTACTTC	CASSFPQGSVETQYF
TRBV20-1	few	TRBJ1-2	-	TGCAGTGCTAGCTTCGGACAGTCCTATGGCTACACCTTC	CSASFGQSYGYTF
TRBV20-1	-	TRBJ2-1	-	TGCAGTGCCCCAATGGGCAATGAGCAGTTCTTC	CSAPMGNEQFF
TRBV12-3/TRBV12-4	few	TRBJ2-5	-	TGTGCCAGCAGTTCGGACCGGGATTCCCAAGAGACCCAGTACTTC	CASSSDRDSQETQYF
TRBV29-1	many	TRBJ2-1	TRBD2	TGCAGCGTTGGGCCCACTGGTATGGGACTAGCGGGAAGAAATGAGCAGTTCTTC	CSVGPTGMGLAGRNEQFF
TRBV9	-	TRBJ2-1	-	TGTGCCAGCAGCGTAGCTTGGGCCGACAATGAGCAGTTCTTC	CASSVAWADNEQFF
TRBV10-2	few	TRBJ1-1	-	TGCGCCAGCAGTGGGCGGCCGAACACTGAAGCTTTCTTT	CASSGRPNTEAFF